The T cell receptor (beta chain) described here comes from a study of control samples from healthy donors and cancer patients. In its sample, this clone was seen once. The same CDR3 also results from other DNA sequences found in this sample. Germline lookup yields CDR1 SGHRS and CDR2 YFSETQ. J gave up 1 base and V 4 bases, and 2 bases lay outside the gene matches. The CDR3 has 14 amino acids. The assay was immunoSEQ multiplex PCR, and TCRdb's table has in-frame clones only and misses some. The profile shows 100,000 to 150,000 clones, approximately 92% of them singletons. The sequencing input was blood. The chain uses TRBV5-1 and TRBJ1-1, with TRBD1 matching over 9 bases. The clonotype originates from a man aged 40-55 years in good health. The CDR3 DNA sequence: TGCGCCAGCAGCCCGGACAGGGGGAACACTGAAGCTTTCTTT. Translated, it gives CASSPDRGNTEAFF.